What follows is one T cell receptor beta chain and its context. V dropped 11 bases and J dropped 4 bases, with 20 bases sitting between them. This CDR3 comprises 14 residues. CDR1 and CDR2 from the germline V gene are LNHDA and SQIVND (reference sequence). This entry is derived from a study of control samples from healthy donors and cancer patients. Measured with immunoSEQ multiplex PCR; TCRdb has only the in-frame clones, and not every one. In the table there are more than 150,000 clones, 85% to 95% of which are singletons. This sequence originates from a man aged 18 to 29 in good health. The genes are TRBV19 and TRBJ1-1; D call uncertain. The source material was blood. CDR3 coding DNA: TGTGCCTCTCTCCCGGACCTTACGCGCACTGAAGCTTTCTTT. Translated, it gives CASLPDLTRTEAFF.